This is a list of T cell receptor beta chains from one sample in a study of blood T cell repertoires in COVID-19. Here immunoSEQ multiplex PCR was the method, and the copy in TCRdb shows in-frame clones only, minus some. The sample records 45,000 or so clones, roughly 88% being singletons. The sample taken for sequencing was peripheral blood. The source of these receptors is a woman aged 55-70 years with acute or convalescent COVID-19. The CDR3 runs from the conserved cysteine through the conserved F or W. The D gene is left open where the match is weak. The size field is filled for only some rows; it gives once, few, many or a size class.

clone size: -
V gene: TRBV7-3
J gene: TRBJ2-5
D gene: -
CDR3 DNA: TGTGCCAGCAGCTCGGTTGGGGGGGAGACCCAGTACTTC
CDR3 protein: CASSSVGGETQYF

clone size: -
V gene: TRBV23-1
J gene: TRBJ2-3
D gene: TRBD2
CDR3 DNA: TGCGCCAGCAGTCAATCATCTAGCGGGACCACAGATACGCAGTATTTT
CDR3 protein: CASSQSSSGTTDTQYF

clone size: -
V gene: TRBV5-1
J gene: TRBJ1-5
D gene: -
CDR3 DNA: TGCGCCAGCAGCATTTGGGGAGACGGTCAGCCCCAGCATTTT
CDR3 protein: CASSIWGDGQPQHF

clone size: -
V gene: TRBV5-1
J gene: TRBJ2-3
D gene: TRBD2
CDR3 DNA: TGCGCCAGCAGCCCGGAACTAGCGGGAAATACAGATACGCAGTATTTT
CDR3 protein: CASSPELAGNTDTQYF

clone size: -
V gene: TRBV19
J gene: TRBJ1-1
D gene: -
CDR3 DNA: TGTGCCAGTAGTATTACAGGATCTAACACTGAAGCTTTCTTT
CDR3 protein: CASSITGSNTEAFF

clone size: -
V gene: TRBV11-3
J gene: TRBJ2-2
D gene: -
CDR3 DNA: TGTGCCAGCAGCAGGGGGTACACCGGGGAGCTGTTTTTT
CDR3 protein: CASSRGYTGELFF

clone size: -
V gene: TRBV11-2
J gene: TRBJ2-5
D gene: -
CDR3 DNA: TGTGCCAGCAGCTTACAGTGGTGGGGGGAGAACCAAGAGACCCAGTACTTC
CDR3 protein: CASSLQWWGENQETQYF

clone size: -
V gene: TRBV5-6
J gene: TRBJ1-2
D gene: -
CDR3 DNA: TGTGCCAGCAGCCCAGGATCCTTCTATGGCTACACCTTC
CDR3 protein: CASSPGSFYGYTF

clone size: -
V gene: TRBV13
J gene: TRBJ2-7
D gene: TRBD2
CDR3 DNA: TGTGCCAGCAGCCTGACTAGCGGGGACTCCTACGAGCAGTACTTC
CDR3 protein: CASSLTSGDSYEQYF

clone size: -
V gene: TRBV5-4
J gene: TRBJ2-1
D gene: TRBD2
CDR3 DNA: TGTGCCAGCAGCTTGAGCCTAGCGGGAGTGGGTGAGCAGTTCTTC
CDR3 protein: CASSLSLAGVGEQFF

clone size: -
V gene: TRBV3-1/TRBV3-2
J gene: TRBJ2-1
D gene: -
CDR3 DNA: TGTGCCAGCAGCTTAAGGTCAGGGAATGAGCAGTTCTTC
CDR3 protein: CASSLRSGNEQFF

clone size: -
V gene: TRBV9
J gene: TRBJ2-3
D gene: TRBD2
CDR3 DNA: TGTGCCAGCAGCGGCCCCCGTGCTAGCGGGGGAGATACGCAGTATTTT
CDR3 protein: CASSGPRASGGDTQYF

clone size: -
V gene: TRBV5-1
J gene: TRBJ1-1
D gene: -
CDR3 DNA: TGCGCCAGCAGCTTGGAATTGGGGCCTTACACTGAAGCTTTCTTT
CDR3 protein: CASSLELGPYTEAFF

clone size: once
V gene: TRBV9
J gene: TRBJ1-3
D gene: -
CDR3 DNA: TGTGCCAGCAGCTCGCCGGCTGGAAACACCATATATTTT
CDR3 protein: CASSSPAGNTIYF

clone size: few
V gene: TRBV12-3/TRBV12-4
J gene: TRBJ2-7
D gene: -
CDR3 DNA: TGTGCCAGCAGCTGGGCGGGGAGATACGAGCAGTACTTC
CDR3 protein: CASSWAGRYEQYF

clone size: -
V gene: TRBV3-1/TRBV3-2
J gene: TRBJ2-1
D gene: TRBD2
CDR3 DNA: TGTGCCAGCAGCCGCGCGGGGGGCCCTTACAATGAGCAGTTCTTC
CDR3 protein: CASSRAGGPYNEQFF

clone size: -
V gene: TRBV5-1
J gene: TRBJ2-1
D gene: -
CDR3 DNA: TGCGCCAGCACCCCTCGGGAGCGGAAGACCTACAATGAGCAGTTCTTC
CDR3 protein: CASTPRERKTYNEQFF

clone size: -
V gene: TRBV2
J gene: TRBJ1-4
D gene: -
CDR3 DNA: TGTGCCAGCAGTGAAGCAGGAAGGGGCAGCGAAAAACTGTTTTTT
CDR3 protein: CASSEAGRGSEKLFF

clone size: -
V gene: TRBV27
J gene: TRBJ2-7
D gene: TRBD2
CDR3 DNA: TGTGCCAGCAGTCTCGGGACTAACTACGAGCAGTACTTC
CDR3 protein: CASSLGTNYEQYF

clone size: -
V gene: TRBV25-1
J gene: TRBJ1-2
D gene: TRBD1
CDR3 DNA: TGTGCCAGCAGTGGGACAGGGGGCTTTGGCTACACCTTC
CDR3 protein: CASSGTGGFGYTF

clone size: -
V gene: TRBV2
J gene: TRBJ1-3
D gene: -
CDR3 DNA: TGTGCCAGCAGCCTCACGCGGGTAACTGGAAACACCATATATTTT
CDR3 protein: CASSLTRVTGNTIYF

clone size: -
V gene: TRBV2
J gene: TRBJ1-2
D gene: -
CDR3 DNA: TGTGCCAGCAGCCCCCTAGGACAGTATGGCTACACCTTC
CDR3 protein: CASSPLGQYGYTF

clone size: -
V gene: TRBV5-4
J gene: TRBJ1-2
D gene: -
CDR3 DNA: TGTGCCAGCAGCCAGGGCGGACAGAACCCTAACTATGGCTACACCTTC
CDR3 protein: CASSQGGQNPNYGYTF

clone size: -
V gene: TRBV12-3/TRBV12-4
J gene: TRBJ2-5
D gene: -
CDR3 DNA: TGTGCCAGCAGTCTATACAGGGAAGAGACCCAGTACTTC
CDR3 protein: CASSLYREETQYF

clone size: -
V gene: TRBV5-4
J gene: TRBJ2-5
D gene: TRBD1
CDR3 DNA: TGTGCCAGCAGCACCGGGACAGGGTCGGGGCCAGAGACCCAGTACTTC
CDR3 protein: CASSTGTGSGPETQYF

clone size: -
V gene: TRBV6-5
J gene: TRBJ1-5
D gene: -
CDR3 DNA: TGTGCCAGCACATTTGCGGGAATGTTTCAGCCCCAGCATTTT
CDR3 protein: CASTFAGMFQPQHF

clone size: -
V gene: TRBV2
J gene: TRBJ1-1
D gene: -
CDR3 DNA: TGTGCCAGCAGGAGGAATGCGAACACTGAAGCTTTCTTT
CDR3 protein: CASRRNANTEAFF

clone size: -
V gene: TRBV7-6
J gene: TRBJ1-4
D gene: TRBD1
CDR3 DNA: TGTGCCAGCAGTCCGACAGGGAGAGGGGGTGAAAAACTGTTTTTT
CDR3 protein: CASSPTGRGGEKLFF

clone size: -
V gene: TRBV7-9
J gene: TRBJ2-5
D gene: TRBD2
CDR3 DNA: TGTGCCAGCAGCGCCGCTAGCGGGACGGGGCAAGAGACCCAGTACTTC
CDR3 protein: CASSAASGTGQETQYF

clone size: -
V gene: TRBV19
J gene: TRBJ1-5
D gene: TRBD1
CDR3 DNA: TGTGCCAGTAGGGGACAGGGGAGTCAGCCCCAGCATTTT
CDR3 protein: CASRGQGSQPQHF

clone size: -
V gene: TRBV4-1
J gene: TRBJ1-1
D gene: -
CDR3 DNA: TGCGCCAGCAGGAAACAGGGCACGAACACTGAAGCTTTCTTT
CDR3 protein: CASRKQGTNTEAFF

clone size: -
V gene: TRBV3-1/TRBV3-2
J gene: TRBJ2-1
D gene: TRBD2
CDR3 DNA: TGTGCCAGCAGCCAAGCGGGAGGACCGTACAATGAGCAGTTCTTC
CDR3 protein: CASSQAGGPYNEQFF

clone size: -
V gene: TRBV6-4
J gene: TRBJ1-4
D gene: TRBD1
CDR3 DNA: TGTGCCAGCAGTACCGGGACAGGAGCTAATGAAAAACTGTTTTTT
CDR3 protein: CASSTGTGANEKLFF

clone size: -
V gene: TRBV19
J gene: TRBJ2-2
D gene: TRBD1
CDR3 DNA: TGTGCCAGTAATGACAGGGGGCTGTACGGGGAGCTGTTTTTT
CDR3 protein: CASNDRGLYGELFF

clone size: -
V gene: TRBV2
J gene: TRBJ2-7
D gene: -
CDR3 DNA: TGTGCCAGCAGTGAACAGGGACTTCTCTACGAGCAGTACTTC
CDR3 protein: CASSEQGLLYEQYF